The T cell receptor (beta chain) described here comes from a study of blood T cell repertoires in COVID-19. The study drew participants aged roughly 18 to 95 years from 24 US areas. Donors were grouped by their self-reported clinical history. Authors' analysis steps: The assay estimated nucleated cells by amplifying reference gene primers. The method was immunoSEQ multiplex PCR; TCRdb's version includes in-frame clones alone and lacks a portion of them. For V, J and clone size, that table is used; D and trimming come from the DNA. The sample yields 270,000 or so clones, 88% seen once. CDR1 is SEHNR, CDR2 FQNEAQ, per germline (reference sequence). This CDR3 is built from 13 residues. V was trimmed by 5 bases and J by 5 bases, leaving 10 bases between them.

This rearrangement joins TRBV7-9 to TRBJ1-5; weak D call: TRBD1 (6 bases). Material for sequencing was PBMCs or T cells enriched from blood (not recorded which). This TCR was sampled from a woman between 40 and 50 years old with acute COVID-19. CDR3 protein: CASSQQGYQPQHF. In DNA, the CDR3 is TGTGCCAGCAGCCAACAGGGATATCAGCCCCAGCATTTT.